This section outlines one T cell receptor beta chain sequence together with its context. This sample stems from a study of blood T cell repertoires in COVID-19. About the study: Samples representing acute and convalescent COVID-19 were sourced from the United States, Italy and Spain. T cells, B-cell-depleted T cells, or PBMCs provided the cDNA or gDNA that served as material.

The table came from immunoSEQ multiplex PCR; TCRdb's copy has only in-frame clones and leaves some out. The sample shows 70,000 to 95,000 clones, about 80% of them seen only once. Trimming removed 4 bases from V and 1 base from J, with 13 bases in between. The germline V gene encodes CDR1 SGDLS and CDR2 YYNGEE. The CDR3 has 15 amino acids. V and J are TRBV9 and TRBJ2-3, with D tentatively TRBD2 (5 bases). The source material was peripheral blood. The origin of this receptor is a woman aged 40 to 50 with active or convalescent COVID-19. Here the CDR3 DNA reads TGTGCCAGCAGCCCCCGTGGTAGCGGCACAGATACGCAGTATTTT. Translated, it gives CASSPRGSGTDTQYF. Full variable domain (rest looked up from reference TRBV9 and TRBJ2-3): DSGVTQTPKHLITATGQRVTLRCSPRSGDLSVYWYQQSLDQGLQFLIQYYNGEERAKGNILERFSAQQFPDLHSELNLSSLELGDSALYFCASSPRGSGTDTQYFGPGTRLTVL.